Listed below are T cell receptor beta chains from one sample, sequenced in a study of blood T cell repertoires in COVID-19. Measured with immunoSEQ multiplex PCR; TCRdb has only the in-frame clones, and not every one. The sample gives 90,000 to 100,000 clones, roughly 88% of which show up once; approximately 25% is in the top ten. Material for sequencing was peripheral blood. The receptors shown here come from a man between 60 and 70 years old with acute or convalescent COVID-19. Each CDR3 is given with its conserved first and last residue. A D gene is named only where the DNA matches it firmly. Part of the rows lack a size; the others show once, few, many or a class for expanded clones.

>TRBJ1-6|NA|NA|TRBV6-2/TRBV6-3
CASSYVLNSPLHF
TGTGCCAGCAGTTATGTCCTGAATTCACCCCTCCACTTT
>TRBJ1-6|NA|NA|TRBV6-5
CASSYRGSSYNSPLHF
TGTGCCAGCAGTTATAGGGGGAGCTCCTATAATTCACCCCTCCACTTT
>TRBJ2-5|NA|NA|TRBV18
CASSHGAEKETQYF
TGTGCCAGCTCCCACGGCGCGGAAAAAGAGACCCAGTACTTC
>TRBJ1-2|TRBD1|NA|TRBV6-5
CASTYRGSGYTF
TGTGCCAGCACCTACAGGGGGTCTGGCTACACCTTC
>TRBJ1-2|NA|NA|TRBV5-6
CASSLGNQGYGYTF
TGTGCCAGCAGCCTGGGGAACCAGGGCTATGGCTACACCTTC
>TRBJ2-5|NA|NA|TRBV11-2
CASSSSSGGETQYF
TGTGCCAGCAGCTCATCCTCCGGCGGGGAGACCCAGTACTTC
>TRBJ1-1|TRBD1|once|TRBV19
CASSINMAGGAGTEAFF
TGTGCCAGTAGTATAAATATGGCAGGGGGCGCGGGCACTGAAGCTTTCTTT
>TRBJ1-6|NA|NA|TRBV3-1/TRBV3-2
CASSPTQGAGPLHF
TGTGCCAGCAGCCCTACCCAGGGAGCGGGACCCCTCCACTTT
>TRBJ1-5|NA|NA|TRBV4-1
CASSPDSYSNQPQHF
TGCGCCAGCAGCCCGGACAGTTATAGCAATCAGCCCCAGCATTTT
>TRBJ2-3|TRBD1|NA|TRBV19
CASSRTGVADTQYF
TGTGCCAGTAGCCGAACAGGGGTGGCAGATACGCAGTATTTT
>TRBJ2-1|TRBD2|NA|TRBV7-2
CASSVPGLAGGNEQFF
TGTGCCAGCAGCGTACCGGGACTAGCGGGGGGGAATGAGCAGTTCTTC
>TRBJ2-4|NA|once|TRBV4-2
CASSHPERKNIQYF
TGTGCCAGCAGCCACCCGGAGCGTAAAAACATTCAGTACTTC
>TRBJ1-5|NA|NA|TRBV30
CAWSMGADQPQHF
TGTGCCTGGAGCATGGGGGCTGATCAGCCCCAGCATTTT
>TRBJ1-5|NA|NA|TRBV4-3
CASSQEAGSGQPQHF
TGCGCCAGCAGCCAAGAAGCAGGGTCCGGTCAGCCCCAGCATTTT
>TRBJ1-2|NA|once|TRBV4-1
CASSQAVYRVNYGYTF
TGCGCCAGCAGCCAAGCCGTTTACAGGGTGAACTATGGCTACACCTTC
>TRBJ1-3|NA|NA|TRBV5-5
CASSLMGGNGNTIYF
TGTGCCAGCAGCTTGATGGGGGGTAATGGAAACACCATATATTTT
>TRBJ1-2|NA|NA|TRBV10-3
CAIGQLDYGYTF
TGTGCCATCGGACAGTTGGACTATGGCTACACCTTC
>TRBJ1-2|NA|NA|TRBV5-1
CASSLDPGTPYGYTF
TGCGCCAGCAGCTTGGACCCCGGGACACCTTATGGCTACACCTTC